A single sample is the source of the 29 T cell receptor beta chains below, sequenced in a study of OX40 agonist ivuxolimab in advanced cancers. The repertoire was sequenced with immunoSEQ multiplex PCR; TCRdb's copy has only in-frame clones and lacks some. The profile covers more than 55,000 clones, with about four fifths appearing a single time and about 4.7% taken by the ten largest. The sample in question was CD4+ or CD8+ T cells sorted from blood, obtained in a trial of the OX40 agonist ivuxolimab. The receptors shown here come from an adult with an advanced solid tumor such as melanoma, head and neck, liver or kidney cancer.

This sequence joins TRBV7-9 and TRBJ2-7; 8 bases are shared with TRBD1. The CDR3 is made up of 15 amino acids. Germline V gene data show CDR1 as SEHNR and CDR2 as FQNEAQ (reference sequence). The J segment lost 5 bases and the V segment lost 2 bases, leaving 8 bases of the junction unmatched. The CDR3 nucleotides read TGTGCCAGCAGCTTATGGGACAGGTTAGTCAACGAGCAGTACTTC. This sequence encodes CASSLWDRLVNEQYF.

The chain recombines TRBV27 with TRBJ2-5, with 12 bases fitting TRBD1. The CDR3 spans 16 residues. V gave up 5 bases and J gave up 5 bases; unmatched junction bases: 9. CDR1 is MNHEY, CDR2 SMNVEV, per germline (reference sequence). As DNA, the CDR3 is TGTGCCAGCAGTCCTCCGGGACAGGGGGCGCGGGAGACCCAGTACTTC. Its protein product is CASSPPGQGARETQYF.

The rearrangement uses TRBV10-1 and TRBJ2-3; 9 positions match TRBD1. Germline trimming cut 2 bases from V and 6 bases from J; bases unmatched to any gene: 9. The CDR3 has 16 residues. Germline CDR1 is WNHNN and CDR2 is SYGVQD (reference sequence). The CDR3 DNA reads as TGCGCCAGCAGTGAGCGATCAGGGGACAGGGACGATACGCAGTATTTT. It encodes CASSERSGDRDDTQYF.

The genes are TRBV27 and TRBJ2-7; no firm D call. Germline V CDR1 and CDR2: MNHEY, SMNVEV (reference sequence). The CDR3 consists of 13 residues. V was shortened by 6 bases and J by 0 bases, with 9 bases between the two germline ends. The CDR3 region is CASSSRSSYEQYF. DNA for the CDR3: TGTGCCAGCAGCTCCCGGTCCTCCTACGAGCAGTACTTC.

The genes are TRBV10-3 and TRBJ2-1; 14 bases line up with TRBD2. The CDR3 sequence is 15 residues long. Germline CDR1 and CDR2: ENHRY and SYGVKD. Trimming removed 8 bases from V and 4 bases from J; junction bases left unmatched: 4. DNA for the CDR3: TGTGCCATCGGGACTAGCGGGGGAGGGTACAATGAGCAGTTCTTC. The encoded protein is CAIGTSGGGYNEQFF.

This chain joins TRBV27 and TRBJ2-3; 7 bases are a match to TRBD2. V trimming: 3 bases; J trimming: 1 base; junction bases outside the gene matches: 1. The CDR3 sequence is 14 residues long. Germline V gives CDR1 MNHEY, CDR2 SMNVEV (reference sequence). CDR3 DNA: TGTGCCAGCAGTTTTGGACTAGGCACAGATACGCAGTATTTT. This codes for CASSFGLGTDTQYF.

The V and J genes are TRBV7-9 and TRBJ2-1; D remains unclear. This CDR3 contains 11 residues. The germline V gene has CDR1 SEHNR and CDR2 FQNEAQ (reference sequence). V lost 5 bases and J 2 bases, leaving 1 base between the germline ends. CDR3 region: CASSAYNEQFF. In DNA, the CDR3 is TGTGCCAGCAGCGCCTACAATGAGCAGTTCTTC.

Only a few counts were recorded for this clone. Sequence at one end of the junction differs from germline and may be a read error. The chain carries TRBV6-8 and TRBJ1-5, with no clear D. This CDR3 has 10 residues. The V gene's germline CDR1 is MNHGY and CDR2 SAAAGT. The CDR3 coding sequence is TGTGCCAACAACTATCAGCGCCAGCATTTT. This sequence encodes CANNYQRQHF.

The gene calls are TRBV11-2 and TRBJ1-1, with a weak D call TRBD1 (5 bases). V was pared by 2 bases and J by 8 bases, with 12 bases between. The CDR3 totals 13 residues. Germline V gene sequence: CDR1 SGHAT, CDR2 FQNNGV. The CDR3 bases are TGTGCCAGCAGCTTACGACAGCTCGGGGAAGCTTTCTTT. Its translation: CASSLRQLGEAFF.

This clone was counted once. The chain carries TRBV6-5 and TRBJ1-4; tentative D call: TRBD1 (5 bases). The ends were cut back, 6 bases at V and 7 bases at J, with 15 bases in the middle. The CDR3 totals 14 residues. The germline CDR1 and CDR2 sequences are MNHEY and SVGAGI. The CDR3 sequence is CASSEGLMGEKLFF. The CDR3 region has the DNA TGTGCCAGCAGCGAGGGGTTGATGGGTGAAAAACTGTTTTTT.

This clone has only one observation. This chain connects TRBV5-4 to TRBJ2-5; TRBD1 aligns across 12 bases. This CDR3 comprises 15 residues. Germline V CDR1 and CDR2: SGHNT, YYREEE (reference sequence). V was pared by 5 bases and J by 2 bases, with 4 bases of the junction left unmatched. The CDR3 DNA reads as TGTGCCAGCAGACGGGACAGGGGGCATCAAGAGACCCAGTACTTC. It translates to CASRRDRGHQETQYF.

The CDR3 nucleotides read TGTGCCAGCAGGGGACTCAACTCTGGGGCCAACGTCCTGACTTTC. Translated: CASRGLNSGANVLTF. The chain joins TRBV2 to TRBJ2-6; possibly TRBD2 for D (6 bases). The CDR3 is 15 residues long. V lost 6 bases to trimming and J lost 0 bases, with 9 bases between them. Germline CDR1 reads SNHLY; CDR2 reads FYNNEI. Variable domain in full (rest from reference TRBV2 and TRBJ2-6): EPEVTQTPSHQVTQMGQEVILRCVPISNHLYFYWYRQILGQKVEFLVSFYNNEISEKSEIFDDQFSVERPDGSNFTLKIRSTKLEDSAMYFCASRGLNSGANVLTFGAGSRLTVL.

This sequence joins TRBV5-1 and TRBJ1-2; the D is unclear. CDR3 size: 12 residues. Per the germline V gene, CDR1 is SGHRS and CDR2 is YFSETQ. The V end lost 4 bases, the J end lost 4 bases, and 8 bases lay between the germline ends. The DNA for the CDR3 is TGCGCCAGCAGCACGGACCGCTATGGCTACACCTTC. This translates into CASSTDRYGYTF.

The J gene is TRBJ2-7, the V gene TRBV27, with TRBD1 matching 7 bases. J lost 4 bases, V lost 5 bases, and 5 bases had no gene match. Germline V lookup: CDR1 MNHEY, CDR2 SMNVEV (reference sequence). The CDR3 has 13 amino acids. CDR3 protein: CASSTYRGYEQYF. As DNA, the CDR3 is TGTGCCAGCAGTACTTACAGGGGTTACGAGCAGTACTTC.

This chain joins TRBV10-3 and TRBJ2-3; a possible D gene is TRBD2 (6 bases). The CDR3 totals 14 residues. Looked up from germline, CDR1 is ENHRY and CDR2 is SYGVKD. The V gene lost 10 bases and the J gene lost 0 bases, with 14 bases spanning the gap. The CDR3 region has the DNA TGTGCCACACGCGGGGTGTTAAGCACAGATACGCAGTATTTT. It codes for CATRGVLSTDTQYF.

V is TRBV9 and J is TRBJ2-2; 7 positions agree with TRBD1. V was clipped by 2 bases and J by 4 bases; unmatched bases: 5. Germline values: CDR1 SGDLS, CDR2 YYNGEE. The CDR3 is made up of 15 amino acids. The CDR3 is CASSVDPGGTGELFF. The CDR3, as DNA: TGTGCCAGCAGCGTCGATCCAGGGGGCACCGGGGAGCTGTTTTTT.

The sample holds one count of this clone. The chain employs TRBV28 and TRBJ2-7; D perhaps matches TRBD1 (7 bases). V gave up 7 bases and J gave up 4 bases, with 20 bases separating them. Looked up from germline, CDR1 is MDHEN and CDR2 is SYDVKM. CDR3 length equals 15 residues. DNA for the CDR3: TGTGCCAGCACCCTCAGCAAGGGGGCGGGGTACGAGCAGTACTTC. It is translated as CASTLSKGAGYEQYF.

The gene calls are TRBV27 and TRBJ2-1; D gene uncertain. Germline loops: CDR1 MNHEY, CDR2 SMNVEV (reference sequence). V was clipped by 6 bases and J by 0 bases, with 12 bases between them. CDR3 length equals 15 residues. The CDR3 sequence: CASSASAYSYNEQFF. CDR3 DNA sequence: TGTGCCAGCAGCGCCAGCGCATACTCCTACAATGAGCAGTTCTTC.

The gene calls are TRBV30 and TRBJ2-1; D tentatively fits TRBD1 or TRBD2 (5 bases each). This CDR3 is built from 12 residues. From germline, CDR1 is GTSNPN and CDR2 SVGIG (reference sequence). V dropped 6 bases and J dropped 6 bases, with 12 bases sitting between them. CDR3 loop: CACRGSFNEQFF. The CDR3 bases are TGTGCCTGCCGGGGCAGCTTCAATGAGCAGTTCTTC.

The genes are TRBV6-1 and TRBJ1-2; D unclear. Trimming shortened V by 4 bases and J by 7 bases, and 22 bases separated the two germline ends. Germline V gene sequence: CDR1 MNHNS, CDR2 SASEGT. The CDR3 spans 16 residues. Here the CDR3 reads CASSAFGIAREGGYTF. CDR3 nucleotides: TGTGCCAGCAGTGCCTTCGGGATCGCCCGGGAGGGTGGCTACACCTTC.

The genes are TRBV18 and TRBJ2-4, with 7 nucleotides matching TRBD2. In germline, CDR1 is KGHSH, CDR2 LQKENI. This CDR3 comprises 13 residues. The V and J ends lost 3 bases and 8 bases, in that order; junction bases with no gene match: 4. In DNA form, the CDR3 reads TGTGCCAGCTCACCCCCAGGGAGGGACATTCAGTACTTC. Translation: CASSPPGRDIQYF.

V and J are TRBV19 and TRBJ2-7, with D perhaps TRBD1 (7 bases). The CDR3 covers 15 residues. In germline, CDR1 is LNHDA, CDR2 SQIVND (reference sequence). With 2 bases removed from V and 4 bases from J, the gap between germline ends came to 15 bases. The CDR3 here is CASSISGGGAYEQYF. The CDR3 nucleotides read TGTGCCAGTAGTATATCTGGAGGGGGCGCATACGAGCAGTACTTC.

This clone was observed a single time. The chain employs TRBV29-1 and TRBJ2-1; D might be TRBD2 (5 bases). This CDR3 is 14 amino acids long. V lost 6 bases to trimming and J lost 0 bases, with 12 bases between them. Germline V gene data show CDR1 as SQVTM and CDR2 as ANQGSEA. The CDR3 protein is CSVPVGSSYNEQFF. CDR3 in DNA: TGCAGCGTCCCTGTAGGGAGCTCCTACAATGAGCAGTTCTTC.

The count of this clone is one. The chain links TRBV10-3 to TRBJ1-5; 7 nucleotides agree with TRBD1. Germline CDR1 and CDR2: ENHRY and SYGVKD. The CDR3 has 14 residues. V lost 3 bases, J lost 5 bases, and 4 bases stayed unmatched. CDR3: CAISEEQGYQPQHF. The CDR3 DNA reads TGTGCCATCAGTGAAGAACAGGGGTATCAGCCCCAGCATTTT.

CDR3 DNA sequence: TGCGCCAGCAGCCAAGATCGGAGAGGCGGCGGGGAGCTGTTTTTT. Translation gives CASSQDRRGGGELFF. The rearrangement links TRBV4-1 to TRBJ2-2; D remains unclear. Germline loops: CDR1 MGHRA, CDR2 YSYEKL. CDR3 length: 15 amino acids. Between the trimmed V and J ends, which lost 0 bases and 7 bases, there was a span of 12 bases.

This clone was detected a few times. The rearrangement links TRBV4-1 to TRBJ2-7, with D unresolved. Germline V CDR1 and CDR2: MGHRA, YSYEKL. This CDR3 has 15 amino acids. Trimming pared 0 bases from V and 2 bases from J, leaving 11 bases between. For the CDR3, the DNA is TGCGCCAGCAGCCAAGAGGGGTTCTCCACCTACGAGCAGTACTTC. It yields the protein CASSQEGFSTYEQYF.

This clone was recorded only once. The CDR3 is CASSLASGGTEAFF. CDR3 nucleotides: TGCGCCAGCAGCTTGGCTAGTGGTGGCACTGAAGCTTTCTTT. J is TRBJ1-1 and V is TRBV5-1; D is ambiguous. Trimming took 0 bases from V and 4 from J, leaving 10 bases between them. The CDR3 spans 14 residues. Germline assignment: CDR1 SGHRS and CDR2 YFSETQ.

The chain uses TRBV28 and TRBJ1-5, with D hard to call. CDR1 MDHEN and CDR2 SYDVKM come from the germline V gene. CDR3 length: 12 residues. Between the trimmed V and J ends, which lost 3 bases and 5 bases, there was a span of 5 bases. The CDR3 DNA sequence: TGTGCCAGCAGTTTGGGCTATCAGCCCCAGCATTTT. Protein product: CASSLGYQPQHF.

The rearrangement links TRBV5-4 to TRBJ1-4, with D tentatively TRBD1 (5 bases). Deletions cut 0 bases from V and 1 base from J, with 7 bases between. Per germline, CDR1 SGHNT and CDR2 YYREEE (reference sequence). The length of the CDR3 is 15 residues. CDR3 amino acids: CASSLDDRTNEKLFF. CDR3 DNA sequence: TGTGCCAGCAGCTTGGACGACAGAACTAATGAAAAACTGTTTTTT.